The entry below describes one T cell receptor (beta chain). Its antigen remains unknown. This specimen belongs to a study of early T cells in non-severe SARS-CoV-2 infection. Study details: From unsorted whole blood, bulk RNA was sequenced, and the chains remained unpaired. General observations from the study: The VDJdb matching leaned toward anti-spike CD8 responses and overlooked private and CD4 specificities.

In TCRdb, the 5' RACE reads were re-called with MiXCR into one record per CDR3 protein. This sample has 49,000 or so distinct CDR3 sequences; roughly 6.5% occur once, and the top ten carry less than 3.5%. This receptor was taken from an adult who was a healthcare worker with PCR-confirmed SARS-CoV-2 infection or an uninfected control (not recorded which). This material consisted of whole blood, taken at baseline.

CDR3 sequence: CASSPRYENTEAFF. The CDR3 nucleotides read TGTGCCAGCTCACCTCGTTATGAGAACACTGAAGCTTTCTTT. This sequence joins TRBV18 and TRBJ1-1; no firm D call. The CDR3 sequence is 14 residues long. The ends were cut back, 3 bases at V and 1 base at J, with 9 bases in the middle. Germline CDR1 KGHSH, CDR2 LQKENI.